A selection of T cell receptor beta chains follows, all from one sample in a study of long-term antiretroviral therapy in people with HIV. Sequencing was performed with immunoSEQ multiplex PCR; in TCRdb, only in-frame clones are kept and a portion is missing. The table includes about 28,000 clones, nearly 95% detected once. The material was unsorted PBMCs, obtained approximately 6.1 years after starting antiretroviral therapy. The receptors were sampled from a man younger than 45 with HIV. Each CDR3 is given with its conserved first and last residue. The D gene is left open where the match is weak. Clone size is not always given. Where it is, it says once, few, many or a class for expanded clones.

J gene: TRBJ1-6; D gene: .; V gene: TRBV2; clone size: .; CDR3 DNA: TGTGCCAGCAGTGAAGGGGGTGCAGGGGTCACACCCCTCCACTTT; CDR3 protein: CASSEGGAGVTPLHF
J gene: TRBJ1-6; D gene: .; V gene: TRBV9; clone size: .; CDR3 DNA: TGTGCCAGCAGCCCCAGCTTCGGGGCGAGCTCCTATAATTCACCCCTCCACTTT; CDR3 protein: CASSPSFGASSYNSPLHF
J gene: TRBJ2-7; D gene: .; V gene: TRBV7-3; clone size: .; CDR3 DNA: TGTGCCAGCAGCTTGGGTGGCAGCCCGACCTACGAGCAGTACTTC; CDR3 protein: CASSLGGSPTYEQYF
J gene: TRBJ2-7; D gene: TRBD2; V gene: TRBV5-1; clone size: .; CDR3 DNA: TGCGCCAGCAGCTTGGCGACTAGCGGGGGGTCAGACTTC; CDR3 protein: CASSLATSGGSDF
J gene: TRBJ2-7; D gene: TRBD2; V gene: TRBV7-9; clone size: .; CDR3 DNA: TGTGCCAGCAGGTCGGCGGGAGGAACTTCCGAGCAGTACTTC; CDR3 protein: CASRSAGGTSEQYF
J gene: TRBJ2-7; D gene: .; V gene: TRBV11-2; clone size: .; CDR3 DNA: TGTGCCAGCAGCTGGCACAGGGACCTATCCTACGAGCAGTACTTC; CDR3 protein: CASSWHRDLSYEQYF
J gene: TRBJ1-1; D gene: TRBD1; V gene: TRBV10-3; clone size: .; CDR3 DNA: TGTGCCATCAGTTCGATACAGGGGTCAAATATGAACACTGAAGCTTTCTTT; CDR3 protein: CAISSIQGSNMNTEAFF
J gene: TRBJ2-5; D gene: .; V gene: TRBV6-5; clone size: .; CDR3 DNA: TGTGCCAGCAGTATGTCGGGGGCGAGCGAAGAGACCCAGTACTTC; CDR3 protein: CASSMSGASEETQYF
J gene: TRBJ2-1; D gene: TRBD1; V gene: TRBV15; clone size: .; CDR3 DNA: TGTGCCACCAACCGAATATACCGGACAGGGAGTGAAAATGAGCAGTTCTTC; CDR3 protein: CATNRIYRTGSENEQFF
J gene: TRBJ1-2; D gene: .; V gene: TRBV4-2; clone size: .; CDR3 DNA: TGTGCCAGCAGCCAAGGCGGGGCGGCCAACTATGGCTACACCTTC; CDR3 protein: CASSQGGAANYGYTF
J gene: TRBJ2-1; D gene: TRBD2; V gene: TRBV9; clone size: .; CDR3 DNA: TGTGCCAGCAGCGAAAGGACTAGCGGGAGCCCCTACAATGAGCAGTTCTTC; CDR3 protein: CASSERTSGSPYNEQFF
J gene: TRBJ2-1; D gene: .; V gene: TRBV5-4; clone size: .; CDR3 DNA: TGTGCCAGCAGCTGGGGAGCGGATCTAGGAGACAATGAGCAGTTCTTC; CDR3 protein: CASSWGADLGDNEQFF
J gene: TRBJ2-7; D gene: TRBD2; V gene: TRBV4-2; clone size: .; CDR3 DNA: TGTGCCAGCAGCCCCAGTTCAATAGCGGGAATAACCCTGCGGCAGTACTTC; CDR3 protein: CASSPSSIAGITLRQYF
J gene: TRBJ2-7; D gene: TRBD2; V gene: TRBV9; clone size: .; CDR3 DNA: TGTGCCAGCAGCGAGGGTTCAGCGGGGGGCATCTACGAGCAGTACTTC; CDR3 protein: CASSEGSAGGIYEQYF
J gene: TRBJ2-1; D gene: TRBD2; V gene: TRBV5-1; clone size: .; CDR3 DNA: TGCGCCAGCAGCCGTCTTGGCGGGAGTAACCACAATGAGCAGTTCTTC; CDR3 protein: CASSRLGGSNHNEQFF
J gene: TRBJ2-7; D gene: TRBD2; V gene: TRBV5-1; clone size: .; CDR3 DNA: TGCGCCAGCAGCCCCGGACTAGCGGGATCCTACGAGCAGTACTTC; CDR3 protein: CASSPGLAGSYEQYF
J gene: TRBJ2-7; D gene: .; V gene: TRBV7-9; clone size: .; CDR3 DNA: TGTGCCAGCAGCCCTGATCTAGTTTCCTACGAGCAGTACTTC; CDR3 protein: CASSPDLVSYEQYF
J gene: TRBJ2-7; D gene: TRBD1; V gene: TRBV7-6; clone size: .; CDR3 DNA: TGTGCCAGCACCTTAGGGACAGGGGGCTTGTACGAGCAGTACTTC; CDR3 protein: CASTLGTGGLYEQYF
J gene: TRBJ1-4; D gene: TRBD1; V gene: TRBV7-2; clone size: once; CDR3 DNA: TGTGCCAGCAGCTTAGATAGGGACAGGGAAAGCGAAAAACTGTTTTTT; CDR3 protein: CASSLDRDRESEKLFF
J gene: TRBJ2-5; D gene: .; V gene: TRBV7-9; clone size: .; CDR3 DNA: TGTGCCAGCTCGGACATACGAAAAGAGACCCAGTACTTC; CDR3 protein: CASSDIRKETQYF
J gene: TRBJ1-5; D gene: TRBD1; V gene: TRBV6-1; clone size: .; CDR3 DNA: TGTGCCAGCAGTGAAGAGGGGACAGGGAGTCAGCCCCAGCATTTT; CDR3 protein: CASSEEGTGSQPQHF
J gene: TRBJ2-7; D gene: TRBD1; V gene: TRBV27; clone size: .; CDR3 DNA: TGTGCCAGCGGCAGCACAGGGGGTTTCGACGAGCAGTACTTC; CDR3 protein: CASGSTGGFDEQYF
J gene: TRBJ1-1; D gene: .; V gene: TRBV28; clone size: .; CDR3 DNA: TGTGCCAGCAGTTTATGGCAGGGAGGGAAAAACACTGAAGCTTTCTTT; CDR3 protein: CASSLWQGGKNTEAFF
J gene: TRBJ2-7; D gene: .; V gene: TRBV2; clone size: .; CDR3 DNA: TGTGCCAGCAAAAGAAGGGGGGGTTCCTACGAGCAGTACTTC; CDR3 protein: CASKRRGGSYEQYF
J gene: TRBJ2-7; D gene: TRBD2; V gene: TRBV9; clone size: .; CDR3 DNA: TGTGCCAGCAGCGTAGGCGGCGGGAGGGTGGTCGAGCAGTACTTC; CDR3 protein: CASSVGGGRVVEQYF
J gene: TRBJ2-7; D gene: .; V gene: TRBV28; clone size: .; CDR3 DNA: TGTGCCAGCAGTTTCTCTCAGAACCTCTACGAGCAGTACTTC; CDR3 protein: CASSFSQNLYEQYF
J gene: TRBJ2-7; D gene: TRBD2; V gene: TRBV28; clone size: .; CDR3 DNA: TGTGCCAGCGGGGGGGGTGGGACTAGCGGGAGGGAGCAGTACTTC; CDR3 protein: CASGGGGTSGREQYF
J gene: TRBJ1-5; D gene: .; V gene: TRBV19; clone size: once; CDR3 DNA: TGTGCCTGCGGACAGTTCAATCAGCCCCAGCATTTT; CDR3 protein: CACGQFNQPQHF
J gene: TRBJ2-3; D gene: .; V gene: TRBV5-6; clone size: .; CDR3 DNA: TGTGCCAGCAGCTCCCCAAGGTTAGCATCAGATACGCAGTATTTT; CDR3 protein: CASSSPRLASDTQYF
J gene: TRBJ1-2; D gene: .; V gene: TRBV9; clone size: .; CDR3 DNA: TGTGCCAGCAGTGGTCTTACAGCTTTCTCCTTC; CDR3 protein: CASSGLTAFSF
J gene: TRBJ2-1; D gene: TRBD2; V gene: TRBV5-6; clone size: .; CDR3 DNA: TGTGCCAGCAGCTCTAGGACTAGCGGGGCCTACAATGAGCAGTTCTTC; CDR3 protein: CASSSRTSGAYNEQFF
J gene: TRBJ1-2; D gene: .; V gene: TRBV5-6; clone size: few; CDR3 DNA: TGTGCCAGCAGCTTGGGGACAGCCTATGGCTACACCTTC; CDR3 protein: CASSLGTAYGYTF